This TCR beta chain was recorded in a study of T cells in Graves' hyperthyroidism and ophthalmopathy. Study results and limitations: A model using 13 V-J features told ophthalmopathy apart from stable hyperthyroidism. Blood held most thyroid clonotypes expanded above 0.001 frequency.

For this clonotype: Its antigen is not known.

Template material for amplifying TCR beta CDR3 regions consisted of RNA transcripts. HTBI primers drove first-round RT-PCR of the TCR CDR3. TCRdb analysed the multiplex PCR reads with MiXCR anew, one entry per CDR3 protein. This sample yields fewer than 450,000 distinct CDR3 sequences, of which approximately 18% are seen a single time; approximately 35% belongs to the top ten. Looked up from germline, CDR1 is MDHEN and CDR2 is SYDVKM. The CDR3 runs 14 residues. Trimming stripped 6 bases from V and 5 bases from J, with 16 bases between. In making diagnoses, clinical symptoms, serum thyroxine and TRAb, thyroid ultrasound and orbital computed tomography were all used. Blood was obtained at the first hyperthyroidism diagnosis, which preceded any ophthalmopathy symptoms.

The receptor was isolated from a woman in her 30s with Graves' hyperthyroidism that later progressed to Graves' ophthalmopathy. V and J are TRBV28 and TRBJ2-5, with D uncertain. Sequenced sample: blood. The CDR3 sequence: CASSLGPGVETQYF. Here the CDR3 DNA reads TGTGCCAGCAGCTTGGGCCCTGGCGTGGAGACCCAGTACTTC.